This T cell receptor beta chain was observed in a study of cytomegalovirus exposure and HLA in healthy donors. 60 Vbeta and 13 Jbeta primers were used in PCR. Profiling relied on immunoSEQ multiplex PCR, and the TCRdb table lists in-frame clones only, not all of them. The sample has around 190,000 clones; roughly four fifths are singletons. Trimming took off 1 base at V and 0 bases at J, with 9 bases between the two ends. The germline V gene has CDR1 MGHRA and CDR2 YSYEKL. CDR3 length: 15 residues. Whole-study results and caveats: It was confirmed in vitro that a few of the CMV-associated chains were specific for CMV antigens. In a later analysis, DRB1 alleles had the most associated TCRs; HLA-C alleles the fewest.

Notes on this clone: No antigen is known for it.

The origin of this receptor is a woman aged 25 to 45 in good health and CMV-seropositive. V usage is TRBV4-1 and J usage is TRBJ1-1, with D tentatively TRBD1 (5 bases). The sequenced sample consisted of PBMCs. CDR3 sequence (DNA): TGCGCCAGCAGCCAAGGAAACAGGTTGAACACTGAAGCTTTCTTT. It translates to CASSQGNRLNTEAFF.